A single sample is the source of the 32 T cell receptor beta chains below, sequenced in a study of blood T cell repertoires in COVID-19 (dated by TCRdb to about 2020). The method behind the library was the immunoSEQ multiplex PCR assay. Here the immuneACCESS table is served through TCRdb, limited to in-frame sequences with V and J called. Missing clones are a known gap in these copies; in checked studies unresolved V genes cover under half, and the rest lacks a known reason. In this sample the table shows 100,000 or so clones, 80% of which occur a single time. In total, the top ten clones hold 9.5% to 13% of the sample. What was sequenced was peripheral blood. These receptors originate from a woman aged 65 to 85 with acute or convalescent COVID-19.

V usage is TRBV18 and J usage is TRBJ2-3; 8 bases map to TRBD2. V was clipped by 1 base and J by 4 bases; unmatched bases: 16. The V gene's germline CDR1 is KGHSH and CDR2 LQKENI. The CDR3 totals 19 residues. The CDR3 region has the DNA TGTGCCAGCTCACCACTCTTGAGTTCGGGGGGGGAGGCAGCAGATACGCAGTATTTT. Translated: CASSPLLSSGGEAADTQYF.

The V and J genes are TRBV2 and TRBJ2-7; D is unresolved. Per germline, CDR1 SNHLY and CDR2 FYNNEI. The CDR3 has 13 amino acids. V was cut by 3 bases and J by 3 bases, with 9 bases left in between. This CDR3 reads CASSDGRFYEQYV. Here the CDR3 DNA reads TGTGCCAGCAGTGACGGCAGGTTCTACGAGCAGTACGTC.

The J gene is TRBJ1-1, the V gene TRBV9; D may be TRBD1 (5 bases). Trimming removed 0 bases from V and 2 bases from J, with 11 bases in between. The CDR3 loop spans 15 amino acids. Per germline, CDR1 SGDLS and CDR2 YYNGEE. CDR3 nucleotides: TGTGCCAGCAGCGTAGGGCAGGGCCTCAACACTGAAGCTTTCTTT. This sequence encodes CASSVGQGLNTEAFF.

The chain has TRBV11-2 and TRBJ2-3; a weak D match, TRBD1 (6 bases). Germline V lookup: CDR1 SGHAT, CDR2 FQNNGV. The CDR3 totals 14 residues. V gave up 6 bases and J gave up 1 base, with 11 bases separating them. CDR3 sequence: CASSHRVGTDTQYF. The CDR3, as DNA: TGTGCCAGCAGTCACAGGGTCGGCACAGATACGCAGTATTTT.

The chain combines TRBV18 with TRBJ1-4; 7 positions match TRBD1. Germline V gene sequence: CDR1 KGHSH, CDR2 LQKENI. This CDR3 has 14 residues. Trimming took 4 bases from V and 4 from J; bases not matched to a gene: 3. The DNA for the CDR3 is TGTGCCAGCTCACAGGGGGCCGATAATGAAAAACTGTTTTTT. Translated: CASSQGADNEKLFF.

V and J are TRBV6-5 and TRBJ1-2; unclear D gene. The CDR3 extends over 12 amino acids. Per germline, CDR1 MNHEY and CDR2 SVGAGI. Trimming shortened V by 6 bases and J by 7 bases, and 12 bases separated the two germline ends. The CDR3 spells CASRSVGSGYTF. The CDR3 nucleotides read TGTGCCAGCAGGTCGGTTGGGAGTGGCTACACCTTC.

The genes are TRBV5-1 and TRBJ1-1; D remains ambiguous. The ends were cut back, 3 bases at V and 1 base at J, with 13 bases in the middle. The CDR3 has 15 residues. The germline gives CDR1 SGHRS, CDR2 YFSETQ. The DNA for the CDR3 is TGCGCCAGCAGCTGGTCTAATATTGAGAACACTGAAGCTTTCTTT. This gives the protein CASSWSNIENTEAFF.

V usage is TRBV19 and J usage is TRBJ1-2; TRBD1 matches at 11 bases. This CDR3 contains 17 residues. The germline CDR1 and CDR2 sequences are LNHDA and SQIVND (reference sequence). With V trimmed by 1 base and J by 8 bases, 12 bases remained unmatched. Here the CDR3 reads CASSIAPGQGAPGGYTF. CDR3 coding DNA: TGTGCCAGTAGTATAGCCCCTGGACAGGGGGCCCCGGGAGGCTACACCTTC.

This chain links TRBV28 with TRBJ1-2, with 9 bases aligning to TRBD1. Per germline, CDR1 MDHEN and CDR2 SYDVKM. After removal of 5 bases from V and 7 bases from J, the junction contained 8 bases not matched to a gene. The CDR3 contains 14 residues. CDR3 nucleotides: TGTGCCAGCAGTCCTCGGACAGGGGAAGGTGGCTACACCTTC. Translated: CASSPRTGEGGYTF.

The CDR3 is CASSLAGLAGNEQFF. The DNA of the CDR3 is TGTGCCAGCAGCTTAGCGGGACTAGCTGGCAATGAGCAGTTCTTC. The chain links TRBV7-8 to TRBJ2-1, with 9 bases fitting TRBD2. Germline loops: CDR1 SGHVS, CDR2 FQNEAQ. The CDR3 covers 15 residues. The J segment lost 6 bases and the V segment lost 0 bases, leaving 3 bases of the junction unmatched.

The chain is built from TRBV6-5 and TRBJ2-2, with TRBD2 identical over 8 bases. V dropped 0 bases and J dropped 4; count of bases not matched to a gene: 4. This CDR3 comprises 16 residues. Germline CDR1 MNHEY, CDR2 SVGAGI. The CDR3 reads CASSYSSGAGTGELFF. The CDR3 bases are TGTGCCAGCAGTTACTCTAGCGGGGCCGGCACCGGGGAGCTGTTTTTT.

The CDR3 region has the DNA TGTGCCCTCGCCCCGGGGGGGGTAAATGAGCAGTTCTTC. It translates to CALAPGGVNEQFF. This chain uses TRBV10-3 with TRBJ2-1, with 8 bases lining up with TRBD2. Germline CDR1 ENHRY, CDR2 SYGVKD. The CDR3 runs to 13 residues. With 11 bases clipped from V and 7 bases from J, the junction kept 10 bases outside the gene matches.

The chain carries TRBV6-1 and TRBJ1-1; D remains unclear. This CDR3 comprises 13 residues. V lost 3 bases and J 9 bases, leaving 14 bases between the germline ends. CDR1 is MNHNS, CDR2 SASEGT, per germline. The CDR3 spells CASSDMGSPKAFF. CDR3 sequence (DNA): TGTGCCAGCAGTGATATGGGGAGCCCTAAAGCTTTCTTT.

This chain joins TRBV6-5 and TRBJ2-7; tentatively, D is TRBD1 (6 bases). V dropped 8 bases and J dropped 4 bases, with 15 bases sitting between them. This CDR3 is 13 amino acids long. Germline lookup yields CDR1 MNHEY and CDR2 SVGAGI. CDR3 DNA: TGTGCCAGCCGGCGGACAGCCTCTTACGAGCAGTACGTC. It codes for CASRRTASYEQYV.

This chain joins TRBV16 and TRBJ1-1; maybe TRBD1 (6 bases). CDR1 is KGHSY and CDR2 is FQNENV in the germline V gene. V lost 4 bases and J lost 4, with 13 bases in between. CDR3 length: 14 amino acids. In DNA, the CDR3 is TGTGCCAGCAGCCCACAAAAAGGGGGCACTGAAGCTTTCTTT. Protein: CASSPQKGGTEAFF.

The rearrangement joins TRBV18 to TRBJ2-1, with 7 nucleotides matching TRBD1. Losses at the gene ends were 3 bases for V and 3 bases for J; bases not matched to a gene: 2. The CDR3 extends over 14 amino acids. Germline loops: CDR1 KGHSH, CDR2 LQKENI. CDR3 region: CASSPDRVYNEQFF. CDR3 DNA: TGTGCCAGCTCACCCGACAGGGTCTACAATGAGCAGTTCTTC.

This clone has just a few counts. The chain recombines TRBV6-5 with TRBJ1-1; D call uncertain. The germline V and J ends were trimmed by 5 bases and 0 bases, with 13 bases remaining between them. This CDR3 is built from 15 residues. CDR1 and CDR2 (germline): MNHEY, SVGAGI. The chain's CDR3 is CASSPRRTLNTEAFF. CDR3 coding DNA: TGTGCCAGCAGTCCCCGACGGACTTTGAACACTGAAGCTTTCTTT.

The V call is TRBV30, the J call TRBJ2-5, with a possible D match to TRBD1 (5 bases). The CDR3 totals 13 residues. Deletions cut 2 bases from V and 5 bases from J, with 12 bases between. The germline V gene has CDR1 GTSNPN and CDR2 SVGIG (reference sequence). CDR3 in DNA: TGTGCCTGGAGTCCAAGGGGTTGGGAGACCCAGTACTTC. This translates into CAWSPRGWETQYF.

Remarks on this clone: Relative to the germline gene, one junction end is altered; a read error may explain this. The V and J genes are TRBV5-4 and TRBJ2-5, with 14 bases matching TRBD2. CDR3 length: 16 residues. Germline V gene sequence: CDR1 SGHNT, CDR2 YYREEE (reference sequence). CDR3 bases: TGTGCCAGCAGCCAAGGGACTAGCGGGGGCCAAAAGACCCAGTACTTC. This codes for CASSQGTSGGQKTQYF.

The V gene is TRBV3-1 (or the pseudogene TRBV3-2), the J gene TRBJ2-1; a weak D match, TRBD1 (6 bases). Per germline, CDR1 LGHDT and CDR2 YNNKEL (reference sequence). Trimming stripped 1 base from V and 9 bases from J, with 22 bases between. CDR3 length: 17 residues. CDR3 sequence (DNA): TGTGCCAGCAGCCAAGTGTTGCACAGGGTTCGAGGACTTGAGCAGTTCTTC. This translates into CASSQVLHRVRGLEQFF.

The chain has TRBV5-1 and TRBJ2-5, with 8 bases fitting TRBD2. This CDR3 spans 14 amino acids. Looked up from germline, CDR1 is SGHRS and CDR2 is YFSETQ. Trimming took 3 bases from V and 5 from J; bases not matched to a gene: 6. CDR3 nucleotide sequence: TGCGCCAGCAGCTCCGGGGTAGCGGGGGAGACCCAGTACTTC. As protein: CASSSGVAGETQYF.

This clone showed up just a few times. The chain carries TRBV30 and TRBJ1-1, with 10 bases identical to TRBD1. Germline loops: CDR1 GTSNPN, CDR2 SVGIG (reference sequence). The J segment lost 4 bases and the V segment lost 3 bases, leaving 5 bases of the junction unmatched. CDR3 size: 14 residues. CDR3 residues: CAWRRQGASTEAFF. CDR3 DNA: TGTGCCTGGAGAAGACAGGGGGCATCCACTGAAGCTTTCTTT.

This clone turned up a few times. The chain carries TRBV2 and TRBJ1-5; TRBD1 matches at 8 bases. The CDR3 contains 15 residues. Germline values: CDR1 SNHLY, CDR2 FYNNEI. V shed 1 base and J 2 bases; nucleotides not matched to a gene: 1. The CDR3 reads CASSEGGQGNQPQHF. The CDR3 DNA reads TGTGCCAGCAGTGAAGGGGGACAGGGCAATCAGCCCCAGCATTTT.

The V call is TRBV7-3, the J call TRBJ2-5, with D maybe TRBD2 (7 bases). CDR1 and CDR2 from the germline V gene are SGHTA and FQGTGA. The CDR3 runs 15 residues. Between the trimmed V and J ends, which lost 2 bases and 1 base, there was a span of 11 bases. CDR3 region: CASSLFGGRQETQYF. In DNA, the CDR3 is TGTGCCAGCAGCTTATTCGGGGGGCGCCAAGAGACCCAGTACTTC.

The chain carries TRBV9 and TRBJ2-5; TRBD2 matches 10 bases. Per germline, CDR1 SGDLS and CDR2 YYNGEE. This CDR3 has 19 residues. V trimming: 0 bases; J trimming: 4 bases; junction bases outside the gene matches: 15. CDR3 amino acids: CASSVAIAGGPNRRETQYF. The CDR3 region has the DNA TGTGCCAGCAGCGTAGCGATAGCGGGGGGCCCCAATAGAAGAGAGACCCAGTACTTC.

V is TRBV10-1 and J is TRBJ2-5, with 12 nucleotides matching TRBD2. Germline loops: CDR1 WNHNN, CDR2 SYGVQD (reference sequence). The length of the CDR3 is 15 residues. The trim removed 5 bases at V and 2 bases at J, leaving 3 bases unmatched. As DNA, the CDR3 is TGCGCCAGCAGTCCGACTAGCGGGGGACAAGAGACCCAGTACTTC. Translating gives CASSPTSGGQETQYF.

This chain joins TRBV7-3 and TRBJ1-1; tentatively, D is TRBD1 (5 bases). From germline, CDR1 is SGHTA and CDR2 FQGTGA. Trimming left V 6 bases short and J 0 bases short, with 29 bases between. There are 20 residues in the CDR3. Written as DNA, the CDR3 is TGTGCCAGCAGGGACTACAGGAGTCTAGGCCTCTATCATATGAACACTGAAGCTTTCTTT. This translates into CASRDYRSLGLYHMNTEAFF.

The chain couples TRBV5-1 to TRBJ2-7, with a possible D match to TRBD2 (6 bases). Trimming removed 4 bases at V and 6 bases at J, with 11 bases between. The CDR3 has 12 residues. CDR1 is SGHRS and CDR2 is YFSETQ in the germline V gene. The CDR3 bases are TGCGCCAGCAGCCTATCCGGGGGCGAGCAGTACTTC. Protein: CASSLSGGEQYF.

This chain joins TRBV5-1 and TRBJ2-1, with D tentatively TRBD2 (6 bases). CDR3 length: 18 residues. Looked up from germline, CDR1 is SGHRS and CDR2 is YFSETQ. Trimming stripped 4 bases from V and 4 bases from J, with 24 bases between. The CDR3 DNA follows: TGCGCCAGCAGCCCGTTAGCGGACCTCCCATCGGGGTACAATGAGCAGTTCTTC. It encodes CASSPLADLPSGYNEQFF.

The rearrangement uses TRBV7-3 and TRBJ2-3; perhaps TRBD1 as D (6 bases). The CDR3 has 15 residues. In germline, CDR1 is SGHTA, CDR2 FQGTGA. Deletions cut 5 bases from V and 1 base from J, with 13 bases between. In DNA form, the CDR3 reads TGTGCCAGCAGCCCAACAGGGTTTGGCACAGATACGCAGTATTTT. Amino acid sequence: CASSPTGFGTDTQYF. Full variable domain (outside the CDR3, taken from reference TRBV7-3 and TRBJ2-3): GAGVSQTPSNKVTEKGKYVELRCDPISGHTALYWYRQSLGQGPEFLIYFQGTGAADDSGLPNDRFFAVRPEGSVSTLKIQRTERGDSAVYLCASSPTGFGTDTQYFGPGTRLTVL.

Concerning this clone: Other DNA sequences in this sample translate to the same CDR3. V is TRBV9 and J is TRBJ2-1; tentative D call: TRBD1 (8 bases). CDR1 and CDR2 from the germline V gene are SGDLS and YYNGEE. This CDR3 region has 18 residues. The V and J ends lost 1 base and 4 bases respectively, with 21 bases between them. The DNA of the CDR3 is TGTGCCAGCAGCGTAATAGACGGGGGGCAGGGGGCTTACAATGAGCAGTTCTTC. It is translated as CASSVIDGGQGAYNEQFF.

This clone was detected a few times. The chain has TRBV15 and TRBJ2-2; TRBD1 might be the D (5 bases). There are 16 residues in the CDR3. Germline V gene data show CDR1 as LNHNV and CDR2 as YYDKDF (reference sequence). Trimming pared 3 bases from V and 0 bases from J, leaving 11 bases between. The CDR3 DNA reads as TGTGCCACCAGCAGCTACAGGCCTACGAACACCGGGGAGCTGTTTTTT. Protein: CATSSYRPTNTGELFF.